Listed here is a single T cell receptor (beta chain). Its antigen remains undetermined. No much larger clonotype is one base removed from it; base qualities were not supplied. This sample is part of a study of shared clonotypes between healthy human individuals (dated by TCRdb to between 2020 and 2021). In terms of the full investigation: The cohort included a few men and a couple of women between 18 and 49 years of age. For each donor, CD4 naive and CD4 memory were each run on three plates, CD8 naive on two plates, and CD8 memory on one plate. Between about 0.85 and 9.5 billion PBMCs per donor were obtained by leukapheresis. Different laboratories and diverse techniques were used to prepare libraries and sequence TCR repertoires, to increase sequencing depth and limit assay-specific biases. To estimate repertoire size and how much clonotype sharing occurs between individuals, the study deeply sequenced the blood TCR repertoires of several healthy adults.

On the study overall, not on this receptor specifically: Because the study included only a small number of donors, the genetic and exposure-history diversity represented was limited. Even with the large sequencing depth, rarefaction of the sorted-subset datasets indicated that sequencing was incomplete. Naive subsets generally had larger estimated clonotype richness than memory subsets did. Pairwise subsampling led to the expectation that sequencing depth would affect the degree of clonotype sharing among donors. Only blood was sampled, and tissue TCR repertoires likely differ from those in blood. Sharing across several donors was observed for approximately 5% of naive CD4, over 3% of naive CD8, about 2.5% of memory CD4, and approximately 0.41% of memory CD8 clonotypes. Higher generation probabilities were observed for clonotypes shared by all four sorted-subset donors than for non-shared clonotypes.

The CDR3 spans 13 residues, from the cysteine through the phenylalanine. Of the read, only the CDR3 DNA is kept; its 39 bases are in frame from base 1. Per the germline V gene (reference sequence), GTSNPN is the CDR1 and SVGIG is the CDR2. The germline V and J ends show losses of 1 base and 7 bases respectively, and no gene match explains 4 bases of the junction. Using the deep immunoSEQ assay, multiplex PCR amplified TCR CDR3 regions from genomic DNA. Genomic DNA extracted from each cell subset was distributed evenly over all wells of several immunoSEQ 96-well plates, and each plate served as one replicate. For sorted subsets, each replicate PCR was loaded with roughly 200 ng genomic DNA, equivalent to 25,000 to 35,000 T cell genomes. Purified libraries were measured with a Qubit 3.0 fluorometer, size-checked on a Bioanalyzer 2100, and measured again with the KAPA Library Quantification kit. Every immunoSEQ 96-well plate was sequenced on a dedicated single-read 150-cycle Illumina NextSeq 550 flow cell. On the authors' methods: The immunoSEQ output contained only junctional sequences without quality scores, so filtering could not match that applied to full-length reads. Sequences were annotated with PyIR, a Python wrapper for IgBLAST v1.9, using IMGT germline references to assign V/J genes and CDR3. Reads were removed for weak V/J assignments (E-value above 1e-6), missing CDR3, stop codons, out-of-frame junctions, or ambiguous translated residues. V3J clonotypes were defined as sequences sharing an identical inferred V gene, J gene, and CDR3 amino acid sequence. The percentage overlap between two repertoires was calculated by dividing the number of shared unique clonotypes by the size of the smaller repertoire. Three approaches were used to assess repertoire richness: RTK rarefaction, the Chao1 estimator, and Recon v2.1 estimates of unobserved clonotypes. Generation probabilities were computed with OLGA for all TCRbeta clonotypes obtained by the gDNA method from several donors. Sourced from immuneACCESS, this table was stored by TCRdb with only in-frame sequences that have V and J called. A share of the clones is absent; for the studies checked, an unresolved V gene accounts for under half, and the remainder has no known explanation. V and J calls and clone size are those listed in that table; D and trimming were worked out from the DNA. The sample includes some 2,400,000 clones, with approximately 96% observed a single time. Together, the top ten hold less than 0.15% of the sample.

Healthy HIV-negative adults with no recently reported acute infections or vaccinations were included as donors. Only Caucasian adults living in Nashville, Tennessee, USA were represented among the donors. CD4+ T cells were enriched by magnetic negative selection, after which naive cells were positively selected on CD45RA and the negative fraction was taken as the memory subset. Blood was obtained by leukapheresis, after which PBMCs were separated by Ficoll-Histopaque density gradient centrifugation and cryopreserved in liquid nitrogen vapor phase. Purity and quantity of every magnetically sorted T cell population were checked by analytical flow cytometry. From each sorted fraction, genomic DNA was isolated and quantified by UV absorbance on a Nanodrop 2000c.

This receptor was obtained from a man aged 18-30 years in good health. The V and J genes are TRBV30 and TRBJ1-5; 7 bases in between match TRBD1. Sequencing was done on a sample of naive CD4+ T cells sorted from blood. The sample's cell subset or site label, decoded: CD45RA+ positively selected. The CDR3 region has the sequence CAWSENRGQPQHF. The DNA sequence is TGTGCCTGGAGTGAGAACAGGGGCCAGCCCCAGCATTTT.